This T cell receptor beta chain was captured by sequencing in a study of CXCR3-negative and CXCR3-positive naive CD8 T cells. Researchers reported sorting every CD8+ T cell subset in triplicate, a few hundred thousand cells per sort. CD45RO-CCR7+CD27+CD95- characterized naive CD8+ T cells. Worth noting for this clonotype: The antigen remains unidentified.

UMI labels and 5' RACE were used to prepare the TRB cDNA libraries. TCRdb re-called the 5' RACE reads and shows each CDR3 protein once, DNA omitted. The table lists approximately 100,000 distinct CDR3 sequences. General study findings and limits: Naive CXCR3-positive cells had TRB CDR3s more hydrophobic than those of CXCR3-negative naive cells. Researchers report CXCR3 expression partially decreased after cryopreservation, with fresh PBMCs used in most assays. For naive cells, CXCR3-negative and CXCR3-positive subsets had similar TRBV-TRBJ usage; for memory cells, usage differed.

Specimen: naive CXCR3+ CD8+ T cells from blood. Subset described: CD45RO-CCR7+CD27+CD95- naive CD8+ T cells expressing CXCR3 (TNR3+). This TCR was sampled from a human donor in good health. Some clones in this sample may be carry-over from other donors' samples.

The CDR3 region is CSVEKASGDSTDTQYF. The chain combines TRBV29-1 with TRBJ2-3; TCRdb reports TRBD2, a call that lacks DNA to check it against. Germline V gene sequence: CDR1 SQVTM, CDR2 ANQGSEA. This CDR3 is 16 amino acids long.